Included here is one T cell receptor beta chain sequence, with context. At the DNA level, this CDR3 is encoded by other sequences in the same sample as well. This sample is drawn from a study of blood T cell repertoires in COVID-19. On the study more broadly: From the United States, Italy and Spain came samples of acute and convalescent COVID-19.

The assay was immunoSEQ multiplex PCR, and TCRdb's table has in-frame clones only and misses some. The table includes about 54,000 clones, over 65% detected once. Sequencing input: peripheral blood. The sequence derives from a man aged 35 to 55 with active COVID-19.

CDR3 protein: CASSRRGDTEAFF. For the CDR3, the DNA is TGTGCCAGCAGCCGACGGGGTGACACTGAAGCTTTCTTT. This rearrangement joins TRBV3-1 (or the pseudogene TRBV3-2) to TRBJ1-1; no clear D gene. Between the trimmed V and J ends, which lost 4 bases and 3 bases, there was a span of 9 bases. CDR3 length: 13 residues. Germline-derived CDR1 and CDR2 are LGHDT and YNNKEL (reference sequence).